Listed here is a single T cell receptor (beta chain). Trimming took off 5 bases at V and 3 bases at J, with 14 bases between the two ends. This CDR3 comprises 14 residues. In germline, CDR1 is SGHVS, CDR2 FQNEAQ. The data belong to a study of blood T cell repertoires in COVID-19. About the study: T cells, B-cell-depleted T cells, or PBMCs provided the cDNA or gDNA that served as material.

Some clones are missing from TCRdb's copy, which holds only in-frame ones; the method was immunoSEQ multiplex PCR. Here the sample spans about 60,000 clones, under 85% being singletons. Sequenced sample: peripheral blood. V is TRBV7-8 and J is TRBJ2-7; D perhaps matches TRBD2 (6 bases). This clonotype originated in a woman aged 65 to 85 with acute or convalescent COVID-19. The CDR3 is CASSPGGSSYEQYF. The CDR3 DNA sequence: TGTGCCAGCAGCCCCGGAGGGTCAAGCTACGAGCAGTACTTC.